This T cell receptor (beta chain) was profiled in a study of T cell responses to AZD1222 COVID-19 vaccine (dated by TCRdb to the early 2020s). Background on the whole study: TCR sequencing covered more than 230 trial participants: around 210 given two doses of AZD1222 and about 26 given two doses of MenACWY control vaccine. Trial participants were enrolled by age into 18-55, 56-69 and 70-plus year subgroups, with 148, 28 and 57 TCR-sequenced participants respectively.

A distance of 10 bases separates the germline ends of V and J, which lose 7 bases and 0 bases respectively. Including the terminal cysteine and phenylalanine, the CDR3 comprises 14 residues. This entry keeps only the CDR3 DNA: 42 bases, framed from base 1. CDR1 and CDR2, looked up from the germline V gene (reference sequence), are LNHDA and SQIVND. What the work shows at the level of the full study, not this receptor alone: Conclusions about previously exposed vaccinees are limited, since just five to seven AZD1222 recipients were seropositive for SARS-CoV-2 at baseline. Reportedly, close to half of the unique spike-specific TCRs recognized epitopes lying outside the regions that are mutated in the B.1.351 and B.1.1.7 variants. In the small 56-69-year group, the increase in depth fell short of significance, most likely because of low power. No day 14 peak-response samples were available, so repertoires were characterized only after the peak T cell response. Most participants were white British and females outnumbered males, and the authors suggested that clonal diversity may have been underestimated. The vaccine-associated CD4 TCRs covered the entire spike protein, and the dominant responses fell in regions 160-218 and 743-854. After two AZD1222 doses, spike-specific TCR breadth and depth were significantly higher than at day 0 and than in MenACWY recipients.

What the time point label conveys for this sample: baseline before first vaccination. The treatment or condition label, as the study defines it: meningococcal conjugate vaccine given as trial control. Vaccinee samples were obtained from the UK trials COV001 and COV002, which included a single-blind randomized controlled phase 2/3 trial of AZD1222 (ChAdOx1 nCoV-19) in healthy adults. Trial participant PBMC samples were collected at day 0 and day 28 after the second dose for TCRbeta chain sequencing. The CDR3 regions of human TCRbeta chains were analyzed by immunosequencing. Per the original workflow: TCRs in the repertoires were matched against a reference library of SARS-CoV-2-specific TCRs that had been generated with the MIRA antigen-specificity platform. Breadth was defined as the fraction of unique TCRs that were SARS-CoV-2-associated, and depth was defined as the fraction of total T cells that were SARS-CoV-2-associated. Using the MIRA data, each spike-specific TCR was assigned both to the spike region to which the TCR was reactive and to a CD4 or CD8 class. Log10-transformed breadth and depth values were compared by one-way ANOVA with Sidak's multiple comparisons tests. The clones in this table, taken by TCRdb from immuneACCESS, are in-frame only. Not every clone is retained; where verified, under half of the shortfall comes from an unresolved V gene, and the cause of the rest is unknown. The V and J calls and the clone size are those of that table, but D and trimming were determined from the DNA. In this sample the table shows 98,000 or so clones, around nine tenths of which occur a single time. Roughly 3.2% of the sample lies in the top ten.

This clone was observed once. Its antigen is unknown. The record has no base qualities; no much larger clone is one base away. This TCR derives from an adult in good health. Sequencing used peripheral blood, obtained on day 0 of MenACWY control vaccination. The chain is encoded by TRBV19 joined to TRBJ2-1, with the D gene uncertain. The sequence in DNA is TGTGCCAGTACCGTTGGAGCCTCCTACAATGAGCAGTTCTTC. It codes for CASTVGASYNEQFF. Joined to the reference TRBV19 and TRBJ2-1 proteins, this CDR3 gives the full variable domain: DGGITQSPKYLFRKEGQNVTLSCEQNLNHDAMYWYRQDPGQGLRLIYYSQIVNDFQKGDIAEGYSVSREKKESFPLTVTSAQKNPTAFYLCASTVGASYNEQFFGPGTRLTVL.